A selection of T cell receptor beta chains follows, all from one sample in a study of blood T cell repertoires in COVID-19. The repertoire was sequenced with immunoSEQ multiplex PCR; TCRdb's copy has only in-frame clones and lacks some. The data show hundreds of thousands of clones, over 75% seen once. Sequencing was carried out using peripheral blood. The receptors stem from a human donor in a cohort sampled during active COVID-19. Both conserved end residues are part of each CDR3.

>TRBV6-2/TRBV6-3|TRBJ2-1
CASSKTGVVFHEQFF
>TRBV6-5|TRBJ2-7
CASSFLGGAEQYF
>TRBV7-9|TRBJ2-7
CASSAVLGGTEQYF
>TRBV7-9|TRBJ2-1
CASSPDWASGGNEQFF
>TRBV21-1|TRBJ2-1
CASSKGQGGRNEQFF
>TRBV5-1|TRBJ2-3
CASRRSGTGGLADTQYF
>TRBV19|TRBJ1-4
CASSKQFATNEKLFF
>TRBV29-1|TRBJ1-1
CSGRQGRGTEAFF
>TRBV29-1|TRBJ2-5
CSVEGSGTGAYQETQYF
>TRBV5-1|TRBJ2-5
CASSWTSGGRETQYF
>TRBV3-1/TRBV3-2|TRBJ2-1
CASSFVLAGFNEQFF
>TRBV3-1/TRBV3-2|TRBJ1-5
CASSQNVPGGDQPQHF
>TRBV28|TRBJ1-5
CASSFWGQGALGSQHF
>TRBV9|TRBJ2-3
CASGQGSTDTQYF
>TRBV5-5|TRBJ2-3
CASSLGQGLPDTQYF
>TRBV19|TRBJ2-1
CASRATDDYNEQFF
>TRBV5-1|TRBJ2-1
CASSPSSVYNEQFF
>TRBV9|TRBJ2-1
CASSVGLPNEQFF
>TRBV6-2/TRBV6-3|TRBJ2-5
CASSGDLSSGSFETQYF
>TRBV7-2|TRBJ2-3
CASSLARLSGASDTQYF
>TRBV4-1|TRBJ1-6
CASSQELQSPLHF
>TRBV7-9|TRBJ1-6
CASVTGRMESPLHF
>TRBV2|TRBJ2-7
CASSTQGYEQYF
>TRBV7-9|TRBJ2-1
CASSPSPGTLSGGNEQFF
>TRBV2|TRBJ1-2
CAGRQGARYTF
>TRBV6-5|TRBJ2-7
CASRLSGRGEQYF
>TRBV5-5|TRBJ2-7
CASSKTSGTSYEQYF
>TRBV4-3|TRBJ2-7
CASSQESGGSYEQYF
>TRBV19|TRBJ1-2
CASSTPGGAYGYTF
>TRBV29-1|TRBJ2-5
CSVATSAPQETQYF
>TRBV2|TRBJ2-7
CASRLKTSDEQYF
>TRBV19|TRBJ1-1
CASSTQGVTEAFF
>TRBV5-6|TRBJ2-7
CASSATGITGEQYF
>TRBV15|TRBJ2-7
CATSQGADSGEQYF
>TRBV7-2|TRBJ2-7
CASSFFYPGGTPYEQYF
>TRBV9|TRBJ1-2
CASSTGQGSYGYTF
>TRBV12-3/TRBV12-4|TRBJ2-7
CASSLGGTSYSDF
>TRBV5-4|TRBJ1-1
CASSPTRQKRNTEAFF
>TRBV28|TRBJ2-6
CASSSFILGQGVSGANVLTF
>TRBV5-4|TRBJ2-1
CASSLAGIQFF
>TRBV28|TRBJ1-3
CASSRGGTGNTIYF
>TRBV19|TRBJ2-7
CASSTPGTASYEQYF
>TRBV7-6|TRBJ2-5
CASSPGLVAGLLLSGETQYF
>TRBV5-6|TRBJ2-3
CASSLAGESTDTQYF
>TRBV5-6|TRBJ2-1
CASRRPSGGTSYNEQFF